These 15 T cell receptor beta chains share one sample of origin, sequenced in a study of cytomegalovirus exposure and HLA in healthy donors. In the PCR, 60 Vbeta and 13 Jbeta primers were used. Produced via immunoSEQ multiplex PCR; TCRdb's table is partial and in-frame only. The top ten hold 2.5% of the sample, which has about 150,000 clones, roughly 80% seen once. Sequencing was performed on PBMCs. The receptors were gathered from a boy under 10 years old in good health and CMV-seronegative.

V and J are TRBV7-8 and TRBJ1-1, with D possibly TRBD1 on 5 matching bases. The length of the CDR3 is 20 residues. CDR1 is SGHVS, CDR2 FQNEAQ, per germline. Trimming took 8 bases from V and 1 from J, leaving 32 bases between them. CDR3 coding DNA: TGTGCCAGCCGAAAACTAAGGTGGCCGTCTAAAGGGGCAAAGAACACTGAAGCTTTCTTT. Amino acid sequence: CASRKLRWPSKGAKNTEAFF.

J is TRBJ1-5 and V is TRBV4-3, with a possible D match to TRBD1 (5 bases). V dropped 0 bases and J dropped 3 bases, with 9 bases sitting between them. This CDR3 spans 15 amino acids. CDR1 is LGHNA, CDR2 YSLEER, per germline. CDR3 protein: CASSQDWGYNQPQHF. The CDR3, as DNA: TGCGCCAGCAGCCAAGATTGGGGCTACAATCAGCCCCAGCATTTT.

The chain has TRBV19 and TRBJ1-5; the D is unclear. From germline, CDR1 is LNHDA and CDR2 SQIVND (reference sequence). V lost 1 base and J lost 4, with 5 bases in between. There are 13 residues in the CDR3. CDR3 DNA sequence: TGTGCCAGTAGTATAGGAGGAAATCAGCCCCAGCATTTT. Its protein product is CASSIGGNQPQHF. Supplemented by reference TRBV19 and TRBJ1-5, the full variable domain reads DGGITQSPKYLFRKEGQNVTLSCEQNLNHDAMYWYRQDPGQGLRLIYYSQIVNDFQKGDIAEGYSVSREKKESFPLTVTSAQKNPTAFYLCASSIGGNQPQHFGDGTRLSIL.

This clone was seen just once. The genes are TRBV4-3 and TRBJ2-5; 11 bases align to TRBD1. V was pared by 5 bases and J by 8 bases, with 10 bases of the junction left unmatched. CDR3 length equals 15 residues. Germline CDR1 is LGHNA and CDR2 is YSLEER. CDR3 loop: CASSVAGTGGATQYF. For the CDR3, the DNA is TGCGCCAGCAGCGTCGCCGGGACAGGGGGGGCAACCCAGTACTTC.

This clone appeared a few times. J is TRBJ1-2 and V is TRBV25-1, with D possibly matching TRBD1 (6 bases). This CDR3 spans 14 amino acids. Trimming shortened V by 1 base and J by 8 bases, and 14 bases separated the two germline ends. Looked up from germline, CDR1 is MGHDK and CDR2 is SYGVNS. The CDR3 bases are TGTGCCAGCAGTGAATTTGGGGGCTGGTGGGGCTACACCTTC. It codes for CASSEFGGWWGYTF.

The chain joins TRBV5-6 to TRBJ2-5; 10 positions match TRBD1. There are 14 residues in the CDR3. The J segment lost 13 bases and the V segment lost 4 bases, leaving 13 bases of the junction unmatched. Germline V gene data show CDR1 as SGHDT and CDR2 as YYEEEE. The CDR3 nucleotides read TGTGCCAGCAGCCCCGACAGGGGGCGGGCTAGTCGGTACTTC. Translating gives CASSPDRGRASRYF.

This clone has just one count. The chain joins TRBV5-1 to TRBJ2-1; 15 bases are shared with TRBD2. The V and J ends lost 3 bases and 10 bases, in that order; junction bases with no gene match: 11. Germline CDR1 is SGHRS and CDR2 is YFSETQ. The CDR3 loop spans 17 amino acids. The CDR3 region has the DNA TGCGCCAGCAGCTCGGGACTAGCGGGAGGAGGGTACCTCGAGCAGTTCTTC. This encodes CASSSGLAGGGYLEQFF.

The CDR3 here is CASSVRESNYGYTF. The CDR3 DNA is TGTGCCAGCAGCGTCAGGGAATCAAACTATGGCTACACCTTC. This chain joins TRBV7-9 and TRBJ1-2, with D perhaps matching TRBD1 (5 bases). The CDR3 consists of 14 residues. Germline V gene lookup returns CDR1 SEHNR and CDR2 FQNEAQ (reference sequence). Deletions cut 5 bases from V and 2 bases from J, with 12 bases between.

The rearrangement uses TRBV5-4 and TRBJ2-7; D possibly corresponds to TRBD1 (5 bases). CDR3 length: 13 residues. CDR1 is SGHNT, CDR2 YYREEE, per germline (reference sequence). Trimming cost V 5 bases and J 4 bases, with 13 bases left between them. CDR3 region: CASSRQNAYEQYF. The CDR3 DNA reads as TGTGCCAGCAGTCGACAGAATGCTTACGAGCAGTACTTC.

V usage is TRBV5-1 and J usage is TRBJ2-7, with D maybe TRBD2 (6 bases). Germline CDR1 SGHRS, CDR2 YFSETQ. With 0 bases removed from V and 7 bases from J, the gap between germline ends came to 14 bases. The CDR3 sequence is 14 residues long. The CDR3, as DNA: TGCGCCAGCAGCTTGGACGCGGGACTTTTGGAGCAGTACTTC. This codes for CASSLDAGLLEQYF.

This sequence joins TRBV5-6 and TRBJ1-3; D is unresolved. The length of the CDR3 is 15 residues. Germline V lookup: CDR1 SGHDT, CDR2 YYEEEE. V lost 1 base to trimming and J lost 0 bases, with 8 bases between them. The CDR3 region is CASSLPESSGNTIYF. The CDR3 DNA reads TGTGCCAGCAGCTTGCCAGAAAGCTCTGGAAACACCATATATTTT.

The chain is built from TRBV14 and TRBJ1-1, with D perhaps matching TRBD1 (6 bases). The germline gives CDR1 SGHDN, CDR2 FVKESK. This CDR3 is 13 amino acids long. Trimming shortened V by 0 bases and J by 9 bases, and 11 bases separated the two germline ends. In DNA form, the CDR3 reads TGTGCCAGCAGCCAAGATTTTACAGGGAAAGCTTTCTTT. Translated: CASSQDFTGKAFF.

The J gene is TRBJ1-2, the V gene TRBV13; 8 bases line up with TRBD1. This CDR3 is built from 16 residues. V gave up 6 bases and J gave up 3 bases; unmatched junction bases: 12. Germline CDR1 reads PRHDT; CDR2 reads FYEKMQ (reference sequence). In DNA form, the CDR3 reads TGTGCCAGCAGTATGGGGTCCGGGACAGGACACTATGGCTACACCTTC. This translates into CASSMGSGTGHYGYTF.

The CDR3 bases are TGTGCCAGCAGTTACGCAAGGGGGAGGGCTTCCTATGGCTACACCTTC. It specifies CASSYARGRASYGYTF. The V call is TRBV6-6, the J call TRBJ1-2, with D tentatively TRBD1 (6 bases). V was cut by 2 bases and J by 4 bases, with 17 bases left in between. The CDR3 consists of 16 residues. Germline CDR1 MNHNY, CDR2 SVGAGI (reference sequence).

The V gene is TRBV7-6, the J gene TRBJ1-2, with 10 bases fitting TRBD1. With V trimmed by 7 bases and J by 8 bases, 22 bases remained unmatched. The CDR3 runs to 18 residues. The germline CDR1 and CDR2 sequences are SGHVS and FNYEAQ. The CDR3 protein is CASIDLLGTGAHGRGYTF. The CDR3 nucleotides are TGTGCCAGCATAGACTTATTGGGGACAGGGGCCCACGGGAGGGGCTACACCTTC.